The 15 T cell receptor beta chains below were found in one sample sequenced in a study of vaccination and CD4 T cells after COVID-19. CD4+ T cells that had been cultured provided DNA sequenced with the Oncomine TCR Beta short-read assay. MiXCR, run by TCRdb on the PCR reads, gives a single entry per CDR3 protein. The table has 9,500 to 15,000 distinct CDR3 sequences, about 50% seen once. What these receptors recognize is not known. Treatment specified: roughly nine-day PBMC culture with coronavirus spike peptide pools or control peptides (ViraFEST assay). Source material: CD4+ T cells from blood, cultured in vitro. These receptors were taken from a human donor who had recovered from COVID-19.

A few counts support this clonotype. The rearrangement links TRBV10-3 to TRBJ2-5; tentative D call: TRBD1 (6 bases). V lost 11 bases and J lost 5, with 21 bases in between. The CDR3 runs to 14 residues. CDR1 and CDR2 from the germline V gene are ENHRY and SYGVKD. The CDR3 loop is CAAAFAGAGETQYF. The CDR3 DNA reads as TGTGCCGCCGCATTTGCAGGGGCAGGGGAGACCCAGTACTTC.

This clonotype was counted only a few times. This rearrangement joins TRBV19 to TRBJ1-1; maybe TRBD1 (5 bases). V was cut by 5 bases and J by 4 bases, with 14 bases left in between. The V gene's germline CDR1 is LNHDA and CDR2 SQIVND (reference sequence). The CDR3 sequence is 14 residues long. CDR3 amino acids: CASSLTAGSTEAFF. In DNA, the CDR3 is TGTGCCAGTAGTCTGACGGCAGGGTCCACTGAAGCTTTCTTT.

The chain uses TRBV7-2 and TRBJ2-3; D possibly uses TRBD1 or TRBD2 (5 bases each). Germline V gene lookup returns CDR1 SGHTA and CDR2 FQGNSA. CDR3 length: 13 residues. Trimming cost V 5 bases and J 6 bases, with 12 bases left between them. This CDR3 is CASSPRGSDTQYF. DNA for the CDR3: TGTGCCAGCAGCCCCCGGGGCTCCGATACGCAGTATTTT.

V gene TRBV24-1 combines with J gene TRBJ1-2, with 8 bases identical to TRBD1. Germline V gene sequence: CDR1 KGHDR, CDR2 SFDVKD. Trimming removed 4 bases from V and 6 bases from J; junction bases left unmatched: 9. The CDR3 sequence is 15 residues long. The CDR3 here is CATSEPDRGADGYTF. The CDR3 coding sequence is TGTGCCACCAGTGAACCCGACAGGGGAGCTGATGGCTACACCTTC.

This chain joins TRBV5-5 and TRBJ2-1, with D unclear. Trimming removed 0 bases from V and 4 bases from J, with 11 bases in between. The length of the CDR3 is 15 residues. The V gene's germline CDR1 is SGHKS and CDR2 YYEKEE (reference sequence). The CDR3 loop reads CASSLVAGSYNEQFF. In DNA, the CDR3 is TGTGCCAGCAGCTTGGTAGCAGGCAGTTACAATGAGCAGTTCTTC.

There are a few counts of this clonotype. The chain couples TRBV15 to TRBJ2-3; 9 bases agree with TRBD2. The germline CDR1 and CDR2 sequences are LNHNV and YYDKDF (reference sequence). Trimming removed 8 bases from V and 5 bases from J; junction bases left unmatched: 8. This CDR3 comprises 14 residues. CDR3 amino acids: CATGVLAGIDTQYF. Here the CDR3 DNA reads TGTGCCACCGGCGTCCTAGCGGGGATAGATACGCAGTATTTT.

The rearrangement joins TRBV19 to TRBJ2-2, with D possibly TRBD2 on 5 matching bases. Germline values: CDR1 LNHDA, CDR2 SQIVND (reference sequence). Trimming removed 5 bases from V and 8 bases from J, with 15 bases in between. The CDR3 loop spans 14 amino acids. The CDR3 spells CASSPPGFEGELFF. The CDR3 DNA sequence: TGTGCCAGTAGTCCGCCGGGGTTCGAGGGGGAGCTGTTTTTT.

This clonotype has a handful of counts. The chain is built from TRBV15 and TRBJ2-7; a possible D gene is TRBD1 (6 bases). Germline V gene lookup returns CDR1 LNHNV and CDR2 YYDKDF (reference sequence). The germline V and J ends were trimmed by 0 bases and 5 bases, with 14 bases remaining between them. The CDR3 spans 15 residues. CDR3 coding DNA: TGTGCCACCAGCAGAGATATCACAGGGTTTAACGAGCAGTACTTC. Protein sequence: CATSRDITGFNEQYF.

This clonotype has more than one count but fewer than ten. The chain couples TRBV2 to TRBJ2-7; weak D call: TRBD2 (5 bases). With 6 bases removed from V and 6 bases from J, the gap between germline ends came to 9 bases. CDR1 is SNHLY, CDR2 FYNNEI, per germline. CDR3 size: 11 residues. Here the CDR3 reads CASRAGIEQYF. The CDR3 DNA reads as TGTGCCAGCAGGGCGGGTATCGAGCAGTACTTC.

This chain links TRBV6-1 with TRBJ1-1; D call uncertain. With 6 bases removed from V and 5 bases from J, the gap between germline ends came to 16 bases. The germline gives CDR1 MNHNS, CDR2 SASEGT. The CDR3 contains 14 residues. The CDR3 nucleotides are TGTGCCAGCAGCCGAGACGGGGTGGCAACTGAAGCTTTCTTT. It encodes CASSRDGVATEAFF.

The chain has TRBV19 and TRBJ1-4; 7 bases align to TRBD1. Per germline, CDR1 LNHDA and CDR2 SQIVND (reference sequence). The CDR3 totals 16 residues. The junction had 9 bases not matched to a gene; V was cut back by 7 bases and J by 1 base. CDR3 nucleotide sequence: TGTGCCAGTAATGGCCTCCGGACAGGAACTAATGAAAAACTGTTTTTT. This translates into CASNGLRTGTNEKLFF. Variable domain in full (rest from reference TRBV19 and TRBJ1-4): DGGITQSPKYLFRKEGQNVTLSCEQNLNHDAMYWYRQDPGQGLRLIYYSQIVNDFQKGDIAEGYSVSREKKESFPLTVTSAQKNPTAFYLCASNGLRTGTNEKLFFGSGTQLSVL.

The rearrangement joins TRBV6-2 or TRBV6-3 to TRBJ1-1, with D unclear. V was trimmed by 6 bases and J by 0 bases, leaving 8 bases between them. CDR1 MNHEY and CDR2 SVGEGT come from the germline V gene. The CDR3 is 13 residues long. CDR3 sequence reads: CASSRHVNTEAFF. The DNA of the CDR3 is TGTGCCAGCAGCCGACACGTGAACACTGAAGCTTTCTTT.

The chain uses TRBV23-1 and TRBJ2-5, with D possibly TRBD1 on 7 matching bases. TRBV23-1 is reported as an ORF; its role is uncertain. V lost 2 bases and J 4 bases, leaving 20 bases between the germline ends. The CDR3 spans 17 residues. The CDR3 region is CASSQRRPGGFAETQYF. In DNA, the CDR3 is TGCGCCAGCAGTCAACGGCGTCCAGGGGGGTTCGCAGAGACCCAGTACTTC.

This sequence joins TRBV28 and TRBJ2-7; 7 bases are shared with TRBD1. Germline V CDR1 and CDR2: MDHEN, SYDVKM. The length of the CDR3 is 15 residues. The V and J ends lost 7 bases and 3 bases, in that order; junction bases with no gene match: 12. The CDR3 DNA sequence: TGTGCCAGCACATACAGGGGAAGGGGGATCTACGAGCAGTACTTC. This encodes CASTYRGRGIYEQYF.

The chain couples TRBV15 to TRBJ2-7, with 7 nucleotides matching TRBD2. Germline V gene data show CDR1 as LNHNV and CDR2 as YYDKDF (reference sequence). The CDR3 runs 15 residues. Losses at the gene ends were 0 bases for V and 6 bases for J; bases not matched to a gene: 8. CDR3 nucleotide sequence: TGTGCCACCAGCAGAGATTTTCTAGCGGCCTCCGAGCAGTACTTC. It specifies CATSRDFLAASEQYF.